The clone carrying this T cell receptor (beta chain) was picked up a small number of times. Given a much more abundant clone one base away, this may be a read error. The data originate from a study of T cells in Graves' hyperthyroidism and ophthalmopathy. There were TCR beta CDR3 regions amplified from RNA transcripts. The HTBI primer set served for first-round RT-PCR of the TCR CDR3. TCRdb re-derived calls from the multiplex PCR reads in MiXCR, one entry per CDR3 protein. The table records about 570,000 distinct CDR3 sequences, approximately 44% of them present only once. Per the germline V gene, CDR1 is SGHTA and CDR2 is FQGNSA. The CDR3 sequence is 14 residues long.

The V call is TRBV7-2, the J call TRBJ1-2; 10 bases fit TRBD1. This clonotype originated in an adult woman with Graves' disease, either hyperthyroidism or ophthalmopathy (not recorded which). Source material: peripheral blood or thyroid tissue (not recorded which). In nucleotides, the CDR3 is TGCGCCAGCAGCTTGGGGACAGGGGTCTATGGCTACACCTTC. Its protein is CASSLGTGVYGYTF.